The rows below give T cell receptor beta chains drawn from one sample of a study of blood T cell repertoires in COVID-19. Profiled with immunoSEQ multiplex PCR; TCRdb holds only in-frame clones, not every one. The table has about 40,000 clones, roughly 80% seen once. The sequencing input was peripheral blood. These receptors originate from a middle-aged man with active or convalescent COVID-19. Both conserved end residues are part of each CDR3. Fields, in order: V gene, clone size, D gene, J gene, CDR3 DNA, CDR3 protein. The D gene is left open where the match is weak. For some rows the clone size is stated as once, few or many, or as a class when expanded; others skip it.

TRBV12-3/TRBV12-4	few	-	TRBJ1-1	TGTGCCAGCAGCCACAGGGCCCCCACTGAAGCTTTCTTT	CASSHRAPTEAFF
TRBV5-6	few	-	TRBJ2-1	TGTGCCAGCAGCTTGGAACTGGGCAGGGTCGGGTTCAATGAGCAGTTCTTC	CASSLELGRVGFNEQFF
TRBV6-5	-	-	TRBJ2-5	TGTGCCAGCAGTTACGTAGCGTGGGAGACCCAGTACTTC	CASSYVAWETQYF
TRBV6-5	-	-	TRBJ1-2	TGTGCCAGCAGCGCCGAAGTGGGCATTAACTATGGCTACACCTTC	CASSAEVGINYGYTF
TRBV7-2	-	-	TRBJ2-2	TGTGCCAGCAGCTTAGTTAGGGTACAGGGCGGTACGAACACCGGGGAGCTGTTTTTT	CASSLVRVQGGTNTGELFF
TRBV10-1	-	TRBD1	TRBJ2-1	TGCGCCAGCAGTGAGTCGATCCAGGGGGCTTGGAGTGAGCAGTTCTTC	CASSESIQGAWSEQFF
TRBV25-1	-	TRBD1	TRBJ2-1	TGTGCCAGCAGTCGGACAGGGGCAAGGAATGAGCAGTTCTTC	CASSRTGARNEQFF
TRBV4-1	-	TRBD1	TRBJ2-1	TGCGCCAGCAGCCAAGCCGGGACAGGGCTCAATGAGCAGTTCTTC	CASSQAGTGLNEQFF
TRBV30	-	-	TRBJ1-1	TGTGCCTGCCCGACAGCGAACACTGAAGCTTTCTTT	CACPTANTEAFF
TRBV6-1	-	TRBD2	TRBJ2-3	TGTGCCAGCAGTGAACGGGTGGCTAGCGGGGGGGCAGATACGCAGTATTTT	CASSERVASGGADTQYF
TRBV24-1	few	TRBD1	TRBJ1-4	TGTGCCACCAGTGATCCCGGACAGGGAGAACTGTTTTTT	CATSDPGQGELFF
TRBV25-1	-	-	TRBJ2-5	TGTGCCAGCAGTGAAGAAACGGGACAAAGGCTAAGAGGGACCCAGTACTTC	CASSEETGQRLRGTQYF
TRBV3-1/TRBV3-2	-	-	TRBJ1-2	TGTGCCAGCAGCCAAGATGGGGGAGGCTATGGCTACACCTTC	CASSQDGGGYGYTF
TRBV11-2	-	TRBD1	TRBJ1-5	TGTGCCAGCAGCTTAGGCGGGACAGGGGGAAATCAGCCCCAGCATTTT	CASSLGGTGGNQPQHF
TRBV4-1	once	-	TRBJ1-2	TGCGCCAGCAGTCAAGGACAGTTCAACTATGGCTACACCTTC	CASSQGQFNYGYTF
TRBV11-3	-	TRBD1	TRBJ2-5	TGTGCCAGCAGTTTCAGGGGGGAGACCCAGTACTTC	CASSFRGETQYF